The table lists the clone carrying this T cell receptor (beta chain) with many counts. What it binds is unknown. This sample is part of a study of T cells after yellow fever vaccination. On the study more broadly: SMART-Seq v4 Ultra Low Input handled preparation of low-cell-number fractions.

In TCRdb, the 5' RACE reads were re-called with MiXCR into one record per CDR3 protein. The sample contains about 340,000 distinct CDR3 sequences, approximately 13% of which appear only once. Study-level findings and limits: The secondary response peaked faster, at day 5 versus 15, but was weaker.

Sequenced material: CD4+ T cells sorted from PBMCs, taken 15 days after the yellow fever booster vaccination. This clonotype was sampled from a man younger than 30 who received the YFV17D yellow fever vaccine.

The DNA of the CDR3 is TGCGCCAGCAGCTTGGATCTAGGGGGGCAGTACTTC. This sequence encodes CASSLDLGGQYF. The rearrangement joins TRBV5-1 to TRBJ2-7; the D gene is possibly TRBD1 (6 bases). Trimming took off 0 bases at V and 9 bases at J, with 10 bases between the two ends. Germline V gene lookup returns CDR1 SGHRS and CDR2 YFSETQ. CDR3 length: 12 amino acids.